This T cell receptor beta chain is from a study of metastatic and nonmetastatic thyroid tumors. Every patient was untreated before thyroid surgery. TCRdb re-called clones from the PCR reads using MiXCR. The table records 30,000 to 35,000 clones, approximately 16% of them present only once. CDR1 and CDR2 (germline): MDHEN, SYDVKM. This CDR3 region has 12 residues. V lost 6 bases to trimming and J lost 5 bases, with 10 bases between them. The sample holds many counts of this clone. This same CDR3 is encoded by further DNA sequences in the sample. The sample was blood. The chain carries TRBV28 and TRBJ1-2; D is undetermined. The clonotype originates from a male donor with papillary thyroid cancer or a benign thyroid nodule (not recorded which). Some clones in this sample may be carry-over from other donors' samples. DNA for the CDR3: TGTGCCAGCAGCCGTGATTGGTATGGCTACACCTTC. This gives the protein CASSRDWYGYTF.